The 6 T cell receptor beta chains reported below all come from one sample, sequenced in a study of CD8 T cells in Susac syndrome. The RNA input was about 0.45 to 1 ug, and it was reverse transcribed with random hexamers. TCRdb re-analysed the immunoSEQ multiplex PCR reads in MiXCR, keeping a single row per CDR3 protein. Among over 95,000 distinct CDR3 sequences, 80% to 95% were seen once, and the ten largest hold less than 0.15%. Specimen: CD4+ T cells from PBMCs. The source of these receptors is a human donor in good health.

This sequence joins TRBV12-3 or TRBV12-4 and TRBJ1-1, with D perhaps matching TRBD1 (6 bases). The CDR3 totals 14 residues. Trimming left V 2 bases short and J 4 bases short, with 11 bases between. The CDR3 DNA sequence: TGTGCCAGCAGTTTATCTGGGGGCTCCACTGAAGCTTTCTTT. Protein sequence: CASSLSGGSTEAFF.

CDR3 coding DNA: TGTGCCAGCAGCGTAGGCAGTTTGGCAGATACGCAGTATTTT. It specifies CASSVGSLADTQYF. The chain combines TRBV9 with TRBJ2-3; D unclear. CDR1 SGDLS and CDR2 YYNGEE come from the germline V gene. V was trimmed by 0 bases and J by 4 bases, leaving 9 bases between them. The CDR3 loop spans 14 amino acids. Filled out from reference TRBV9 and TRBJ2-3, the complete variable domain reads DSGVTQTPKHLITATGQRVTLRCSPRSGDLSVYWYQQSLDQGLQFLIQYYNGEERAKGNILERFSAQQFPDLHSELNLSSLELGDSALYFCASSVGSLADTQYFGPGTRLTVL.

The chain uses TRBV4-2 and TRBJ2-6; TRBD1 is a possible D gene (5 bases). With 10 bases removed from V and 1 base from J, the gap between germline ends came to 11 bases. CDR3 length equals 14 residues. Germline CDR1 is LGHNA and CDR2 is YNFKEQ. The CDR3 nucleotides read TGTGCCATCTCCGACAGTTCTGGGGCCAACGTCCTGACTTTC. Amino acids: CAISDSSGANVLTF.

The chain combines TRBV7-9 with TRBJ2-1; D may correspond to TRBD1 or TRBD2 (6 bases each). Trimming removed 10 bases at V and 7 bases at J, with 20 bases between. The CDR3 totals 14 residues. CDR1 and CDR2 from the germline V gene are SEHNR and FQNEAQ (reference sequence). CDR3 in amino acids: CATPVRGRSNEQFF. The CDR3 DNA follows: TGTGCCACCCCGGTCCGGGGGCGCTCGAATGAGCAGTTCTTC.

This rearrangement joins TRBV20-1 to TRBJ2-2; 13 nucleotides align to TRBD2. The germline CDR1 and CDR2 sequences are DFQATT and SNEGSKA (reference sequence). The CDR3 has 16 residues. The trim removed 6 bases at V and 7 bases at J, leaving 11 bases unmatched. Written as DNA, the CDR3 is TGCAGTGCCAAACCTGGACTAGCGGGAGATCACGGGGAGCTGTTTTTT. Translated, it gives CSAKPGLAGDHGELFF.

CDR3 sequence: CASSFRGAINEQFF. DNA of the CDR3: TGTGCCAGCAGTTTCAGGGGGGCCATCAATGAGCAGTTCTTC. This chain joins TRBV6-2 or TRBV6-3 and TRBJ2-1, with D tentatively TRBD1 (7 bases). Germline-derived CDR1 and CDR2 are MNHEY and SVGEGT. V lost 4 bases and J 6 bases, leaving 13 bases between the germline ends. The CDR3 consists of 14 residues.